This T cell receptor (beta chain) was recovered during a study of tissue T cells after allogeneic stem cell transplantation. Study-wide points: Only a limited share of tissue TCRs appeared in blood or spleen. Motif-based clustering found tissue-specific repertoire signatures shared across patients, though few clones were shared. TCR repertoires tracked anatomic similarity, regardless of disease or transplant status.

V dropped 4 bases and J dropped 3; count of bases not matched to a gene: 0. Per germline, CDR1 KGHPV and CDR2 FQNQEV (reference sequence). This CDR3 contains 13 residues. TCRdb's table, derived via immunoSEQ multiplex PCR, lists solely in-frame clones and lacks some. The sample has about 3,800 clones; around half are singletons. This clone was detected only a few times. The antigen remains unidentified. Genes and germline come from the mouse. The read falls 1 residue short of the CDR3 end, and the missing part is taken from the germline J gene. Time point of the sample: mouse harvest day 7 after allogeneic transplant. The graft held 10^6 splenic CD5+ T cells and 10^7 T-cell-depleted bone marrow cells. This mouse GVHD model was MHC-mismatched B6 to BALB/c, profiled day 7 or 14.

Material: lymph node tissue. V and J are TRBV26 and TRBJ2-5, with 8 bases aligning to TRBD1. This TCR was recovered from a female BALB/c mouse given C57BL/6 T cells with graft-versus-host disease after an allogeneic hematopoietic cell transplant. The sequenced part of the CDR3 DNA is TGTGCCAGCAGTCGACAGGGGCAAGACACCCAGTAC. It yields the protein CASSRQGQDTQY. The full CDR3 sequence reads CASSRQGQDTQYF.